This TCR beta chain emerged from a study of cytotoxic CD8 clonotypes in ibrutinib-treated CLL. Study outcomes and limitations: Collection times varied between progressing and sustained-remission patients.

Generated by immunoSEQ multiplex PCR, the TCRdb table keeps only in-frame clones and is missing some. The sample includes roughly 220,000 clones, 60% to 80% seen only once; the top ten take about an eighth. Note on this clone: The antigen is unknown.

This sequence was found in a human donor with chronic lymphocytic leukemia. The sample here was PBMCs, taken after 12 months of ibrutinib treatment.

CDR3 nucleotide sequence: TGTGCCAGCAGCTTAGGAGCAAGCAGCACAGATACGCAGTATTTT. It translates to CASSLGASSTDTQYF. The chain links TRBV11-3 to TRBJ2-3; D remains unclear. Germline lookup yields CDR1 SGHNT and CDR2 YENEEA. V gave up 1 base and J gave up 0 bases, with 8 bases separating them. CDR3 length: 15 amino acids.